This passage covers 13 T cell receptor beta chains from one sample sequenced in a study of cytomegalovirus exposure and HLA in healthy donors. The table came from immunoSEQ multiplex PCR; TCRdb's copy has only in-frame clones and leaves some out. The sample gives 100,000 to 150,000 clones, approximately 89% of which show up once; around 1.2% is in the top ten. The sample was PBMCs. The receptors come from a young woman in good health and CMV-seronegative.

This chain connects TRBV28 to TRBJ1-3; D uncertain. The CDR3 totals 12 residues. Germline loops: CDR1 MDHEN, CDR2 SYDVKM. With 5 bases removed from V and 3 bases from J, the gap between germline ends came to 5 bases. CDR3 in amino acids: CASSRGGNTIYF. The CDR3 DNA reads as TGTGCCAGCAGTCGAGGTGGAAACACCATATATTTT.

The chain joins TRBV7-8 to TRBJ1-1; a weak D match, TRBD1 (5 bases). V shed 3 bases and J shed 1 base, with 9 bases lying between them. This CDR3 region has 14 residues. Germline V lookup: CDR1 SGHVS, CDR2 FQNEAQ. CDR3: CASSFRQQNTEAFF. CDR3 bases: TGTGCCAGCAGCTTTCGACAGCAGAACACTGAAGCTTTCTTT.

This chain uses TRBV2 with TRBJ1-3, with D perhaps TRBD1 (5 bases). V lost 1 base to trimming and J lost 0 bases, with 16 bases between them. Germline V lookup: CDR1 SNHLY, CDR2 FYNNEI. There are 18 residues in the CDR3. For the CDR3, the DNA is TGTGCCAGCAGTGAAGGGGGCCCCCGGTCCTCCTCTGGAAACACCATATATTTT. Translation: CASSEGGPRSSSGNTIYF. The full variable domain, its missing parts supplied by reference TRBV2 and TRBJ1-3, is EPEVTQTPSHQVTQMGQEVILRCVPISNHLYFYWYRQILGQKVEFLVSFYNNEISEKSEIFDDQFSVERPDGSNFTLKIRSTKLEDSAMYFCASSEGGPRSSSGNTIYFGEGSWLTVV.

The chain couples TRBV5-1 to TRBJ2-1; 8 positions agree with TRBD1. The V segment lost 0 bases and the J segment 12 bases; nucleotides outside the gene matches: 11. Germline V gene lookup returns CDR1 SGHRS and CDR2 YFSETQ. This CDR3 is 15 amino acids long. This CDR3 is CASSLATGVPGAQFF. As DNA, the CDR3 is TGCGCCAGCAGCTTGGCGACAGGGGTTCCAGGCGCGCAGTTCTTC. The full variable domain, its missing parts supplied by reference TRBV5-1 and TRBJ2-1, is KAGVTQTPRYLIKTRGQQVTLSCSPISGHRSVSWYQQTPGQGLQFLFEYFSETQRNKGNFPGRFSGRQFSNSRSEMNVSTLELGDSALYLCASSLATGVPGAQFFGPGTRLTVL.

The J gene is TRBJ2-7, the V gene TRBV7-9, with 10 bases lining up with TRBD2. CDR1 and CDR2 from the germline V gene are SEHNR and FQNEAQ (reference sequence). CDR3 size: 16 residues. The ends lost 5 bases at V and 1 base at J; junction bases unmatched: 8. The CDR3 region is CASSGGTSVISYEQYF. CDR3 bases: TGTGCCAGCAGCGGCGGGACTAGCGTAATTTCCTACGAGCAGTACTTC.

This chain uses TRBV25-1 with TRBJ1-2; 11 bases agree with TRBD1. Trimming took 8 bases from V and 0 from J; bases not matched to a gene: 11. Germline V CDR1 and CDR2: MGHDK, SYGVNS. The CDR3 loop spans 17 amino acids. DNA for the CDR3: TGTGCCAGCGGCTCCGGGACAGGGGGACATGCTAACTATGGCTACACCTTC. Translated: CASGSGTGGHANYGYTF.

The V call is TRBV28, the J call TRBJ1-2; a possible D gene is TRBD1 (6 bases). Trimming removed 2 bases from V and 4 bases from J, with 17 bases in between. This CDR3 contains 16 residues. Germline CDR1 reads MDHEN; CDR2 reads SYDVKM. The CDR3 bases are TGTGCCAGCAGTTTAGTTCCCGTGCGAGGGGGCTATGGCTACACCTTC. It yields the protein CASSLVPVRGGYGYTF.

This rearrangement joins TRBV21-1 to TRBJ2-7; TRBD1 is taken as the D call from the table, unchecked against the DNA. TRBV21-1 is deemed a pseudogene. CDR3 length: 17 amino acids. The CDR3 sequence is CASSKGQVTNNPYEQYF. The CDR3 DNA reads TGTGCCAGCAGCAAAGGACAGGTCACTAACAACCCCTACGAGCAGTACTTC.

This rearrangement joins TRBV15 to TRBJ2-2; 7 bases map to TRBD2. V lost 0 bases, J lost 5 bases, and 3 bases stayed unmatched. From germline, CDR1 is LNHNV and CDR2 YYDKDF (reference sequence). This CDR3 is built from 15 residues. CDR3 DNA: TGTGCCACCAGCAGAGATTGGGGGGGTACCGGGGAGCTGTTTTTT. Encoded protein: CATSRDWGGTGELFF.

The CDR3 loop is CASSLVTSSTDTQYF. The CDR3 DNA reads as TGTGCCAGCAGTTTAGTCACTTCTAGCACAGATACGCAGTATTTT. The chain recombines TRBV28 with TRBJ2-3; D gene ambiguous. Germline V CDR1 and CDR2: MDHEN, SYDVKM. This CDR3 is built from 15 residues. V was shortened by 2 bases and J by 0 bases, with 9 bases between the two germline ends.

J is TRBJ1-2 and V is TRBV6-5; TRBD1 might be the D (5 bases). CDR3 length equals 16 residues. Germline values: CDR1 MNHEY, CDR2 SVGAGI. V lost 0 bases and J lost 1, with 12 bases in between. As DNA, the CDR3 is TGTGCCAGCAGTTACTCGGGGGGGGACCTTAACTATGGCTACACCTTC. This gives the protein CASSYSGGDLNYGYTF.

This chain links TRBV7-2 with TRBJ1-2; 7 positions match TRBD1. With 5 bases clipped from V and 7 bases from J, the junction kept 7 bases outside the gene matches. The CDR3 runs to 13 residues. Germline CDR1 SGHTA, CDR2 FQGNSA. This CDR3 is CASSRGGRGGYTF. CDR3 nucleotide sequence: TGTGCCAGCAGCCGAGGGGGCAGGGGTGGCTACACCTTC.

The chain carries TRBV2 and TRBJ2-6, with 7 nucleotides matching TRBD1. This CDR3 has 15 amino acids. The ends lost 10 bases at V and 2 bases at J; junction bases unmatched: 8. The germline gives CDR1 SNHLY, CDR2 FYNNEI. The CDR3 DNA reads TGTGCCACCCAAAGACAGGGCCCTGGGGCCAACGTCCTGACTTTC. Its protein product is CATQRQGPGANVLTF.